Each of the 20 T cell receptor beta chains below was sequenced from the same sample in a study of CD8+CD57+ T cells in acquired aplastic anemia. The use of genomic DNA as template underpinned the TCR beta VDJ and CDR3 profiling. From the reads, TCRdb called clonotypes with MiXCR, one entry per CDR3 protein. Of around 210,000 distinct CDR3 sequences in the sample, about 62% were seen once. Sequencing was done on patients that had shown CD8+CD57+ cell expansion by flow cytometry. Specimen: sorted CD4+, CD8+, or CD8+CD57+ T cells (not recorded which) from PBMCs. The receptors shown here come from a human donor with aplastic anemia.

This chain links TRBV9 with TRBJ2-1; weak D call: TRBD1 (6 bases). V lost 3 bases, J lost 0 bases, and 10 bases lay in between. In germline, CDR1 is SGDLS, CDR2 YYNGEE. This CDR3 has 15 amino acids. As DNA, the CDR3 is TGTGCCAGCAGCGGCGGACAGAGCTCCTACAATGAGCAGTTCTTC. Translated: CASSGGQSSYNEQFF.

This clonotype was found a few times. The chain joins TRBV11-3 to TRBJ1-1; D ambiguous. V was trimmed by 1 base and J by 8 bases, leaving 8 bases between them. CDR1 and CDR2 (germline): SGHNT, YENEEA. The CDR3 has 12 residues. The CDR3 region has the DNA TGTGCCAGCAGCTTAGGATCGGGAGAAGCTTTCTTT. Protein sequence: CASSLGSGEAFF.

This clonotype occurred many times. The chain couples TRBV6-6 to TRBJ2-3; D is unclear. Germline V gene sequence: CDR1 MNHNY, CDR2 SVGAGI (reference sequence). The CDR3 covers 14 residues. Trimming took 3 bases from V and 4 from J, leaving 11 bases between them. DNA of the CDR3: TGTGCCAGCAGTTATGCGGCCCGGGCAGATACGCAGTATTTT. It is translated as CASSYAARADTQYF.

This clonotype was observed a few times. The V and J genes are TRBV20-1 and TRBJ1-2; D not resolved. Germline V lookup: CDR1 DFQATT, CDR2 SNEGSKA (reference sequence). This CDR3 contains 10 residues. V gave up 6 bases and J gave up 9 bases, with 11 bases separating them. The CDR3 nucleotides read TGCAGTGCAAGCGACCGACGCTACACCTTC. Residues: CSASDRRYTF.

This clonotype was seen more than once but under ten times. The gene calls are TRBV19 and TRBJ2-2; no clear D. The CDR3 runs 16 residues. V was trimmed by 6 bases and J by 5 bases, leaving 19 bases between them. From germline, CDR1 is LNHDA and CDR2 SQIVND (reference sequence). The CDR3 nucleotides read TGTGCCAGTAGCGCCTATCTAGGAACACGTACCGGGGAGCTGTTTTTT. The encoded protein is CASSAYLGTRTGELFF.

There are a few counts of this clonotype. The chain employs TRBV7-2 and TRBJ2-3, with 7 positions matching TRBD2. Germline V gene sequence: CDR1 SGHTA, CDR2 FQGNSA. This CDR3 is 15 amino acids long. V was clipped by 1 base and J by 6 bases; unmatched bases: 7. CDR3 protein: CASSLERGPSDTQYF. The CDR3 region has the DNA TGTGCCAGCAGCTTAGAGCGGGGTCCTTCGGATACGCAGTATTTT. Together with reference TRBV7-2 and TRBJ2-3, the CDR3 gives the full variable domain: GAGVSQSPSNKVTEKGKDVELRCDPISGHTALYWYRQSLGQGLEFLIYFQGNSAPDKSGLPSDRFSAERTGGSVSTLTIQRTQQEDSAVYLCASSLERGPSDTQYFGPGTRLTVL.

This clonotype showed up just once. V gene TRBV5-6 combines with J gene TRBJ1-6; D is unclear. Germline CDR1 and CDR2: SGHDT and YYEEEE. The CDR3 length is 15 residues. Trimming removed 4 bases at V and 10 bases at J, with 18 bases between. Here the CDR3 reads CASSQEGRSGSPLHF. The CDR3 DNA reads as TGTGCCAGCAGCCAAGAAGGGAGAAGTGGCTCACCCCTCCACTTT.

The rearrangement joins TRBV10-3 to TRBJ2-7; possible D gene TRBD1, 6 bases. V shed 8 bases and J shed 0 bases, with 14 bases lying between them. Germline CDR1 ENHRY, CDR2 SYGVKD. The CDR3 is 14 amino acids. The CDR3 bases are TGTGCCATCGTGCAGGGGCCGAGCTCCTACGAGCAGTACTTC. Protein: CAIVQGPSSYEQYF.

The chain couples TRBV4-1 to TRBJ2-7, with 8 bases identical to TRBD1. The germline gives CDR1 MGHRA, CDR2 YSYEKL. V lost 3 bases to trimming and J lost 0 bases; unmatched junction nucleotides: 10. CDR3 length: 17 amino acids. The CDR3, as DNA: TGCGCCAGCAGCCATCTTTCTGGGACAGGTGCCTCCTACGAGCAGTACTTC. Translating it yields CASSHLSGTGASYEQYF.

The sample holds one count of this clonotype. This chain joins TRBV7-9 and TRBJ2-5, with D perhaps TRBD1 (5 bases). CDR3 length: 15 amino acids. The V gene lost 1 base and the J gene lost 7 bases, with 16 bases spanning the gap. Germline CDR1 reads SEHNR; CDR2 reads FQNEAQ (reference sequence). CDR3 in amino acids: CASSLEGVSAGTQYF. CDR3 bases: TGTGCCAGCAGCTTAGAAGGGGTCTCCGCTGGGACCCAGTACTTC.

This clonotype was recorded once. This sequence joins TRBV24-1 and TRBJ2-5, with TRBD1 as a possible D gene (5 bases). The V and J ends lost 3 bases and 4 bases respectively, with 14 bases between them. Per germline, CDR1 KGHDR and CDR2 SFDVKD. This CDR3 is 15 amino acids long. CDR3: CATSDVNQGVETQYF. The CDR3 coding sequence is TGTGCCACCAGTGATGTGAATCAGGGTGTAGAGACCCAGTACTTC.

This clonotype was counted once. The J gene is TRBJ2-7, the V gene TRBV5-1; 10 bases are shared with TRBD2. CDR3 length: 15 amino acids. CDR1 SGHRS and CDR2 YFSETQ come from the germline V gene. V lost 5 bases, J lost 1 base, and 6 bases stayed unmatched. Written as DNA, the CDR3 is TGCGCCAGCAGACGGAGCGGGGGGGCGTCCTACGAGCAGTACTTC. As protein: CASRRSGGASYEQYF.

Remarks on this clonotype: At one boundary the junction diverges from the germline segment, which might be a read error. The chain links TRBV7-3 to TRBJ2-3; 12 positions match TRBD2. The CDR3 totals 20 residues. Per germline, CDR1 SGHTA and CDR2 FQGTGA. The CDR3, as DNA: TGTGCCAGCGGCTTAATGGGCGGACTCCTGACTAGCGGGAGTTTAGGTACGCAGTATTTT. Translating gives CASGLMGGLLTSGSLGTQYF.

The V call is TRBV5-1, the J call TRBJ1-4; the match to TRBD1 covers 7 bases. J gave up 5 bases and V 5 bases, and 6 bases lay outside the gene matches. The CDR3 loop spans 14 amino acids. Germline CDR1 reads SGHRS; CDR2 reads YFSETQ. The CDR3 nucleotides are TGCGCCAGCAGTTCTGGACAGGCAAATGAAAAACTGTTTTTT. This codes for CASSSGQANEKLFF.

The rearrangement links TRBV19 to TRBJ1-1, with D tentatively TRBD1 (5 bases). V dropped 6 bases and J dropped 2 bases, with 10 bases sitting between them. The CDR3 has 13 amino acids. Germline assignment: CDR1 LNHDA and CDR2 SQIVND (reference sequence). The CDR3 spells CASSDRLNTEAFF. Here the CDR3 DNA reads TGTGCCAGTAGCGACAGACTAAACACTGAAGCTTTCTTT. The complete variable domain, with remaining parts taken from reference TRBV19 and TRBJ1-1, reads DGGITQSPKYLFRKEGQNVTLSCEQNLNHDAMYWYRQDPGQGLRLIYYSQIVNDFQKGDIAEGYSVSREKKESFPLTVTSAQKNPTAFYLCASSDRLNTEAFFGQGTRLTVV.

This chain connects TRBV7-9 to TRBJ2-6; the D is unclear. Germline V lookup: CDR1 SEHNR, CDR2 FQNEAQ (reference sequence). The CDR3 runs 13 residues. V lost 7 bases, J lost 4 bases, and 8 bases lay in between. The CDR3 region is CASTALGANVLTF. CDR3 bases: TGTGCCAGCACCGCCCTCGGGGCCAACGTCCTGACTTTC.

The rearrangement links TRBV7-8 to TRBJ2-7; D is unclear. Germline V gives CDR1 SGHVS, CDR2 FQNEAQ. Trimming shortened V by 5 bases and J by 3 bases, and 11 bases separated the two germline ends. The CDR3 loop spans 13 amino acids. CDR3 sequence reads: CASSENLGYEQYF. Here the CDR3 DNA reads TGTGCCAGCAGCGAGAACTTGGGCTACGAGCAGTACTTC.

In the case of this clonotype: A much larger clone differs from this one at a single base, so this may be a read error. The chain uses TRBV6-2 or TRBV6-3 and TRBJ2-7, with D possibly TRBD2 on 6 matching bases. The CDR3 consists of 13 residues. CDR1 is MNHEY, CDR2 SVGEGT, per germline. The CDR3 sequence is CASRLSGVYGQYF. In DNA form, the CDR3 reads TGTGCCAGCAGGCTTAGCGGAGTCTACGGGCAGTACTTC.

This clonotype was detected many times. The genes are TRBV28 and TRBJ2-3; 9 nucleotides agree with TRBD2. In germline, CDR1 is MDHEN, CDR2 SYDVKM. The CDR3 is 14 residues long. With 6 bases clipped from V and 1 base from J, the junction kept 2 bases outside the gene matches. This chain's CDR3 is CASSRTSGTDTQYF. As DNA, the CDR3 is TGTGCCAGCAGCCGGACTAGCGGCACAGATACGCAGTATTTT.

The rearrangement joins TRBV28 to TRBJ1-1; no clear D gene. CDR3 length: 14 amino acids. Germline CDR1 is MDHEN and CDR2 is SYDVKM. The ends were cut back, 7 bases at V and 4 bases at J, with 16 bases in the middle. CDR3 in DNA: TGTGCCAGCACCGCGTCGGTGCGGGGCACTGAAGCTTTCTTT. Its translation is CASTASVRGTEAFF.